Here is one T cell receptor beta chain with its context. The target antigen is unknown. These data come from a study of blood T cells in healthy people across ages. CDR1 and CDR2 from the germline V gene are SGHTA and FQGNSA. The CDR3 contains 11 residues. The V gene lost 5 bases and the J gene lost 15 bases, with 14 bases spanning the gap. Findings and limits, study-wide: A roughly linear age-dependent decrease characterized TCR beta diversity per million T cells.

A second PCR, run for roughly 7 to 11 cycles, used a sample-barcoded 5' primer plus a J-beta primer mix. A single record per CDR3 protein comes from TCRdb applying MiXCR to the 5' RACE reads. This sample yields 870,000 or so distinct CDR3 sequences, of which 25% to 35% are seen a single time; approximately 15% belongs to the top ten. This clonotype originated in a woman older than 75 in good health. The chain recombines TRBV7-2 with TRBJ2-4; D call uncertain. The sequenced sample consisted of blood. In DNA form, the CDR3 reads TGTGCCAGCAGCCCAAGTATCCCCTCGTACTTC. Its protein product is CASSPSIPSYF.